The sequence of this TCR beta chain was determined in a study of shared clonotypes between healthy human individuals. Deep-level assay runs were performed. Only in-frame clones appear in the TCRdb table, and some are missing; sequencing was by immunoSEQ multiplex PCR. The profile shows over 1.5 million clones, 98% of them singletons. V lost 7 bases and J lost 3; bases outside the gene matches: 12. There are 16 residues in the CDR3. The germline CDR1 and CDR2 sequences are SNHLY and FYNNEI. Specimen: naive CD4+ T cells sorted from blood. Subset specified: CD45RA+ positively selected. This TCR came from a man aged 25-45 years in good health. The chain joins TRBV2 to TRBJ2-3; 8 bases are shared with TRBD2. CDR3 in DNA: TGTGCCAGCAAGTCCCTAAGCGGGAGTAGGACAGATACGCAGTATTTT. Encoded protein: CASKSLSGSRTDTQYF.